Presented here are 26 T cell receptor beta chains from one specimen sequenced in a study of T cells in Graves' hyperthyroidism and ophthalmopathy. There were TCR beta CDR3 regions amplified from RNA transcripts. The study used the HTBI primer set for a first-round RT-PCR of the TCR CDR3. TCRdb fed the multiplex PCR reads into MiXCR, producing one record per CDR3 protein. There are around 600,000 distinct CDR3 sequences in the sample; about 14% occur only once, and about 12% lies in the top ten. Sample: blood. The receptor set was obtained from a woman in her fifties or sixties with Graves' ophthalmopathy.

This clonotype appeared a few times. The gene calls are TRBV30 and TRBJ1-1; D is ambiguous. The CDR3 length is 15 residues. Germline loops: CDR1 GTSNPN, CDR2 SVGIG (reference sequence). V lost 4 bases, J lost 5 bases, and 20 bases lay in between. CDR3 nucleotide sequence: TGTGCCTGGACACCTCGCCGGGTAAGTCGGACTGAAGCTTTCTTT. It encodes CAWTPRRVSRTEAFF.

This clonotype showed up just a few times. The genes are TRBV28 and TRBJ1-2; 7 nucleotides align to TRBD1. V dropped 3 bases and J dropped 6; count of bases not matched to a gene: 7. The CDR3 covers 14 residues. The germline V gene has CDR1 MDHEN and CDR2 SYDVKM. CDR3 in amino acids: CASSFSYRGDGYTF. CDR3 bases: TGTGCCAGCAGTTTCTCCTACAGGGGAGATGGCTACACCTTC.

This sequence joins TRBV18 and TRBJ2-1, with D perhaps matching TRBD1 or TRBD2 (5 bases each). The germline V gene has CDR1 KGHSH and CDR2 LQKENI. The ends were cut back, 4 bases at V and 5 bases at J, with 21 bases in the middle. This CDR3 spans 17 amino acids. CDR3 loop: CASSRSGGPTIHNEQFF. CDR3 coding DNA: TGTGCCAGCTCACGGAGTGGGGGACCGACAATACACAATGAGCAGTTCTTC.

Written as DNA, the CDR3 is TGTGCCAGCAGCCGAGGACAGCCCGCCTACGAGCAGTACTTC. It is translated as CASSRGQPAYEQYF. The rearrangement joins TRBV7-9 to TRBJ2-7; D may be TRBD1 (6 bases). V was pared by 5 bases and J by 2 bases, with 13 bases between. This CDR3 contains 14 residues. CDR1 and CDR2 from the germline V gene are SEHNR and FQNEAQ (reference sequence).

At least ten counts were recorded for this clonotype. This sequence joins TRBV30 and TRBJ1-2; no reliable D call. This CDR3 is 12 amino acids long. Germline assignment: CDR1 GTSNPN and CDR2 SVGIG (reference sequence). The V end lost 4 bases, the J end lost 7 bases, and 13 bases lay between the germline ends. The CDR3 DNA is TGTGCCTGGACTCAAGGGCCCGGTGGCTACACCTTC. Translation gives CAWTQGPGGYTF.

This clonotype occurred a few times. This sequence joins TRBV6-2 or TRBV6-3 and TRBJ1-2; TRBD1 matches 10 bases. Germline V gene lookup returns CDR1 MNHEY and CDR2 SVGEGT. With 4 bases clipped from V and 7 bases from J, the junction kept 6 bases outside the gene matches. This CDR3 region has 14 residues. In DNA, the CDR3 is TGTGCCAGCAGTTCAATGACAGGGGGCAGTGGCTACACCTTC. Protein product: CASSSMTGGSGYTF.

A note on this clonotype: This may be a read error, as it is one base from a much larger clone. This chain links TRBV12-3 or TRBV12-4 with TRBJ2-7, with 9 bases fitting TRBD1. The CDR3 has 15 residues. The CDR3 DNA reads TGTGCCGGCAGCGGCCCCGGGACAGGGCTATACGAGCAGTACTTC. Protein sequence: CAGSGPGTGLYEQYF.

This clonotype was found many times. This chain joins TRBV12-3 or TRBV12-4 and TRBJ1-2, with 10 bases that match TRBD1. CDR3 length equals 15 residues. V lost 6 bases to trimming and J lost 4 bases; unmatched junction nucleotides: 8. CDR3 loop: CASRPPGQGIYGYTF. As DNA, the CDR3 is TGTGCCAGCAGGCCCCCGGGACAGGGGATCTATGGCTACACCTTC.

This clonotype was counted at least ten times. The chain uses TRBV20-1 and TRBJ2-7; TRBD2 matches at 11 bases. The germline gives CDR1 DFQATT, CDR2 SNEGSKA (reference sequence). This CDR3 has 13 amino acids. The CDR3 loop reads CSTSGRGSYEQYF. CDR3 DNA: TGCAGCACTAGCGGGAGAGGCTCCTACGAGCAGTACTTC.

This clonotype was counted only a few times. The V call is TRBV28, the J call TRBJ1-2; 9 nucleotides line up with TRBD1. Looked up from germline, CDR1 is MDHEN and CDR2 is SYDVKM. J lost 0 bases, V lost 5 bases, and 22 bases had no gene match. CDR3 size: 21 residues. The CDR3 sequence: CASSSQTITGTGLNSNYGYTF. For the CDR3, the DNA is TGTGCCAGCAGTAGCCAGACTATCACCGGGACAGGGCTAAATTCTAACTATGGCTACACCTTC.

V gene TRBV18 combines with J gene TRBJ2-2; TRBD1 might be the D (6 bases). The CDR3 loop spans 15 amino acids. The ends were cut back, 6 bases at V and 4 bases at J, with 15 bases in the middle. Germline assignment: CDR1 KGHSH and CDR2 LQKENI. The CDR3 loop is CASSPKTGTTGELFF. CDR3 coding DNA: TGTGCCAGCTCTCCGAAGACAGGTACCACCGGGGAGCTGTTTTTT.

The chain carries TRBV6-1 and TRBJ2-3; TRBD2 might be the D (6 bases). The CDR3 spans 15 residues. Germline CDR1 and CDR2: MNHNS and SASEGT. V was shortened by 3 bases and J by 0 bases, with 10 bases between the two germline ends. In DNA form, the CDR3 reads TGTGCCAGCAGTGATCAACGGGGGAGCACAGATACGCAGTATTTT. Translated, it gives CASSDQRGSTDTQYF.

The chain recombines TRBV5-1 with TRBJ2-1; D is perhaps TRBD1 or TRBD2 (7 bases each). V was pared by 3 bases and J by 9 bases, with 16 bases between. Germline V lookup: CDR1 SGHRS, CDR2 YFSETQ. This CDR3 is built from 14 residues. The CDR3 sequence is CASSWGLRGGEQFF. DNA of the CDR3: TGCGCCAGCAGCTGGGGCCTCAGGGGGGGTGAGCAGTTCTTC.

This clonotype was recorded at least ten times. This chain links TRBV4-3 with TRBJ2-5; maybe TRBD1 (6 bases). Per germline, CDR1 LGHNA and CDR2 YSLEER. Trimming took 0 bases from V and 2 from J, leaving 10 bases between them. CDR3 size: 15 residues. Here the CDR3 reads CASSQDYRDQETQYF. The DNA for the CDR3 is TGCGCCAGCAGCCAAGACTACAGGGATCAAGAGACCCAGTACTTC.

This clonotype was recorded only once. The chain has TRBV12-3 or TRBV12-4 and TRBJ1-1; no clear D gene. CDR3 length equals 13 residues. Between the trimmed V and J ends, which lost 8 bases and 0 bases, there was a span of 10 bases. As DNA, the CDR3 is TGTGCCAGCTCTTTTGGAATGAACACTGAAGCTTTCTTT. Translation gives CASSFGMNTEAFF.

The V and J genes are TRBV28 and TRBJ2-1; 11 bases align to TRBD2. Germline values: CDR1 MDHEN, CDR2 SYDVKM. V shed 7 bases, J shed 2 bases, and the junction held 4 bases outside the gene matches. The CDR3 spans 15 residues. The CDR3 coding sequence is TGTGCCAGCAAAATAGCGGGGGGGACCTACAATGAGCAGTTCTTC. Translation gives CASKIAGGTYNEQFF. Supplemented by reference TRBV28 and TRBJ2-1, the full variable domain reads DVKVTQSSRYLVKRTGEKVFLECVQDMDHENMFWYRQDPGLGLRLIYFSYDVKMKEKGDIPEGYSVSREKKERFSLILESASTNQTSMYLCASKIAGGTYNEQFFGPGTRLTVL.

This chain links TRBV15 with TRBJ2-7; TRBD2 matches 7 bases. The CDR3 spans 16 residues. V lost 1 base, J lost 5 bases, and 11 bases stayed unmatched. Germline V gene data show CDR1 as LNHNV and CDR2 as YYDKDF (reference sequence). DNA for the CDR3: TGTGCCACCAGCAGAGGGAGGACTAGGGTTCTTAACGAGCAGTACTTC. It encodes CATSRGRTRVLNEQYF.

The CDR3, as DNA: TGTGCCAGCAGTGAAACCGGGGGAGGTACGTTCTTC. It yields the protein CASSETGGGTFF. V is TRBV6-1 and J is TRBJ2-1; tentatively, D is TRBD2 (6 bases). The V end was cut by 2 bases, the J end by 15 bases, with 14 bases between. The CDR3 totals 12 residues. CDR1 MNHNS and CDR2 SASEGT come from the germline V gene.

There are a few counts of this clonotype. The rearrangement joins TRBV6-2 or TRBV6-3 to TRBJ1-1; D unresolved. The CDR3 is made up of 16 amino acids. Germline V CDR1 and CDR2: MNHEY, SVGEGT. Trimming stripped 5 bases from V and 2 bases from J, with 18 bases between. The CDR3 nucleotides are TGTGCCAGCAGTCCCGGAATACAGAGCTATAACACTGAAGCTTTCTTT. This gives the protein CASSPGIQSYNTEAFF.

V is TRBV7-3 and J is TRBJ1-2; 7 bases line up with TRBD1. Germline values: CDR1 SGHTA, CDR2 FQGTGA. Trimming removed 0 bases from V and 7 bases from J; junction bases left unmatched: 8. This CDR3 spans 15 amino acids. The CDR3 reads CASSLTATGAGGYTF. CDR3 bases: TGTGCCAGCAGCTTAACGGCAACAGGGGCAGGTGGCTACACCTTC. Looking up the rest from reference TRBV7-3 and TRBJ1-2 gives the full variable domain: GAGVSQTPSNKVTEKGKYVELRCDPISGHTALYWYRQSLGQGPEFLIYFQGTGAADDSGLPNDRFFAVRPEGSVSTLKIQRTERGDSAVYLCASSLTATGAGGYTFGSGTRLTVV.

This clonotype was recorded many times. The chain has TRBV12-3 or TRBV12-4 and TRBJ2-7; 14 bases align to TRBD2. The V and J ends lost 2 bases and 5 bases, in that order; junction bases with no gene match: 5. CDR3 length: 16 residues. DNA of the CDR3: TGTGCCAGCAGTTTACGACTAGCGGGGGGGGTCCACGAGCAGTACTTC. This encodes CASSLRLAGGVHEQYF.

This clonotype was seen at least ten times. The V and J genes are TRBV7-3 and TRBJ2-2; 7 bases fit TRBD2. There are 17 residues in the CDR3. J gave up 3 bases and V 2 bases, and 9 bases lay outside the gene matches. From germline, CDR1 is SGHTA and CDR2 FQGTGA. The CDR3 reads CASSLDLRRGDTGELFF. In DNA form, the CDR3 reads TGTGCCAGCAGCTTAGATTTGCGCCGGGGGGACACCGGGGAGCTGTTTTTT.

This clonotype was observed at least ten times. The gene calls are TRBV6-5 and TRBJ2-7; D is possibly TRBD1 (5 bases). V was pared by 4 bases and J by 1 base, with 20 bases between. The CDR3 totals 17 residues. Germline CDR1 is MNHEY and CDR2 is SVGAGI. CDR3 sequence (DNA): TGTGCCAGCAGTTCGACTTGGGTTGGGCGGACATCCTACGAGCAGTACTTC. This encodes CASSSTWVGRTSYEQYF.

To note about this clonotype: This may be a read error, as it is one base from a much larger clone. CDR3 nucleotide sequence: TGTGCCACCAGTGAGGGCTGGGAGTTCACTGAAGCTTTCTTT. Encoded protein: CATSEGWEFTEAFF. This rearrangement joins TRBV24-1 to TRBJ1-1; D gene uncertain. Per germline, CDR1 KGHDR and CDR2 SFDVKD. V was clipped by 4 bases and J by 4 bases, with 12 bases between them. The CDR3 loop spans 14 amino acids.

In its sample, this clonotype was seen a few times. V usage is TRBV19 and J usage is TRBJ2-6; possibly TRBD1 for D (6 bases). Germline loops: CDR1 LNHDA, CDR2 SQIVND (reference sequence). V was trimmed by 5 bases and J by 0 bases, leaving 11 bases between them. The CDR3 sequence is 16 residues long. The CDR3 reads CASSETRGSGANVLTF. In DNA form, the CDR3 reads TGTGCCAGTAGTGAAACCAGGGGCTCTGGGGCCAACGTCCTGACTTTC.

This clonotype was seen many times. The gene calls are TRBV7-6 and TRBJ2-6; D gene ambiguous. The ends were cut back, 3 bases at V and 1 base at J, with 16 bases in the middle. The CDR3 spans 18 residues. Germline CDR1 SGHVS, CDR2 FNYEAQ. The CDR3 DNA is TGTGCCAGCAGCTTGCCTTGGTACCGAACGTCTGGGGCCAACGTCCTGACTTTC. Protein: CASSLPWYRTSGANVLTF.